These T cell receptor beta chains were read from a single sample in a study of OX40 agonist ivuxolimab in advanced cancers. Method: immunoSEQ multiplex PCR; TCRdb's copy keeps in-frame clones and lacks some. The sample lists some 75,000 clones, about 88% seen once, with around 0.78% in the top ten. The sequences come from CD4+ or CD8+ T cells sorted from blood, collected in a trial of the OX40 agonist ivuxolimab. Source of these receptors: an adult with an advanced solid tumor such as melanoma, head and neck, liver or kidney cancer. The CDR3 runs from the conserved cysteine through the conserved F or W. D genes are given only for firm matches. Some rows mark clone size as missing; the rest say once, few, many or name a class of expanded clone.

v_call: TRBV10-3
j_call: TRBJ2-6
d_call: -
clone_size: -
cdr3_aa: CAISESVRAGANVLTF
cdr3_nt: TGTGCCATCAGTGAGTCGGTCAGGGCTGGGGCCAACGTCCTGACTTTC

v_call: TRBV6-4
j_call: TRBJ2-5
d_call: -
clone_size: -
cdr3_aa: CASKSKRGQETQYF
cdr3_nt: TGTGCCAGCAAGAGTAAGAGGGGCCAAGAGACCCAGTACTTC

v_call: TRBV11-3
j_call: TRBJ2-2
d_call: -
clone_size: -
cdr3_aa: CASSLDSWAATHPGELFF
cdr3_nt: TGTGCCAGCAGCTTAGATTCCTGGGCGGCGACCCATCCCGGGGAGCTGTTTTTT

v_call: TRBV29-1
j_call: TRBJ2-1
d_call: -
clone_size: -
cdr3_aa: CSVEDQWGRSSYNEQFF
cdr3_nt: TGCAGCGTTGAAGATCAATGGGGCCGAAGCTCCTACAATGAGCAGTTCTTC

v_call: TRBV20-1
j_call: TRBJ2-7
d_call: -
clone_size: -
cdr3_aa: CSARDTYEQYF
cdr3_nt: TGCAGTGCTAGGGACACCTACGAGCAGTACTTC

v_call: TRBV5-4
j_call: TRBJ1-2
d_call: -
clone_size: -
cdr3_aa: CASNSEGNYGYTF
cdr3_nt: TGTGCCAGCAATAGTGAAGGGAACTATGGCTACACCTTC

v_call: TRBV14
j_call: TRBJ1-1
d_call: -
clone_size: -
cdr3_aa: CASTPFMLNTEAFF
cdr3_nt: TGTGCCAGCACCCCGTTCATGTTGAACACTGAAGCTTTCTTT

v_call: TRBV19
j_call: TRBJ2-3
d_call: -
clone_size: -
cdr3_aa: CASSPHGTDTQYF
cdr3_nt: TGTGCCAGTAGTCCCCATGGCACAGATACGCAGTATTTT

v_call: TRBV9
j_call: TRBJ2-3
d_call: -
clone_size: -
cdr3_aa: CASSVVVGDTQYF
cdr3_nt: TGTGCCAGCAGCGTAGTCGTGGGTGATACGCAGTATTTT

v_call: TRBV11-3
j_call: TRBJ1-1
d_call: -
clone_size: -
cdr3_aa: CARDIHLGAIGNTEAFF
cdr3_nt: TGTGCCAGAGATATCCATCTAGGGGCTATCGGGAACACTGAAGCTTTCTTT

v_call: TRBV5-1
j_call: TRBJ2-3
d_call: TRBD1
clone_size: -
cdr3_aa: CASSFRTGSTDTQYF
cdr3_nt: TGCGCCAGCAGCTTCAGGACAGGAAGCACAGATACGCAGTATTTT

v_call: TRBV6-5
j_call: TRBJ1-5
d_call: -
clone_size: -
cdr3_aa: CASRSSRRPDQPQHF
cdr3_nt: TGTGCCAGCAGAAGTTCCAGGCGTCCGGATCAGCCCCAGCATTTT

v_call: TRBV2
j_call: TRBJ2-5
d_call: TRBD2
clone_size: -
cdr3_aa: CASMRGRAQETQYF
cdr3_nt: TGTGCCAGCATGCGCGGGAGGGCCCAAGAGACCCAGTACTTC

v_call: TRBV6-1
j_call: TRBJ1-6
d_call: -
clone_size: once
cdr3_aa: CASSEAEGGRSPLHF
cdr3_nt: TGTGCCAGCAGTGAAGCGGAAGGGGGTAGATCACCCCTCCACTTT

v_call: TRBV9
j_call: TRBJ1-2
d_call: -
clone_size: -
cdr3_aa: CASSDWRGRGGYGYTF
cdr3_nt: TGTGCCAGCAGCGATTGGCGGGGCCGCGGAGGATATGGCTACACCTTC

v_call: TRBV4-1
j_call: TRBJ2-5
d_call: -
clone_size: -
cdr3_aa: CASSQVGGFTETQYF
cdr3_nt: TGCGCCAGCAGCCAAGTCGGGGGTTTTACGGAGACCCAGTACTTC

v_call: TRBV2
j_call: TRBJ1-1
d_call: -
clone_size: -
cdr3_aa: CASMAQVYAEAFF
cdr3_nt: TGTGCCAGCATGGCGCAGGTCTATGCTGAAGCTTTCTTT

v_call: TRBV30
j_call: TRBJ2-5
d_call: TRBD2
clone_size: -
cdr3_aa: CAWSVLRGAREETQYF
cdr3_nt: TGTGCCTGGAGTGTATTGCGGGGGGCGCGAGAAGAGACCCAGTACTTC

v_call: TRBV28
j_call: TRBJ1-1
d_call: -
clone_size: -
cdr3_aa: CASTFSGALAEAFF
cdr3_nt: TGTGCCAGCACCTTTAGCGGGGCCCTGGCTGAAGCTTTCTTT

v_call: TRBV7-8
j_call: TRBJ2-3
d_call: TRBD2
clone_size: -
cdr3_aa: CASSSSGGTDTQYF
cdr3_nt: TGTGCCAGCAGCAGTAGCGGGGGCACAGATACGCAGTATTTT

v_call: TRBV5-1
j_call: TRBJ1-4
d_call: -
clone_size: -
cdr3_aa: CASSLAPGGIGKLFF
cdr3_nt: TGCGCCAGCAGCTTGGCTCCGGGGGGTATAGGAAAACTGTTTTTT

v_call: TRBV7-2
j_call: TRBJ2-7
d_call: TRBD1
clone_size: -
cdr3_aa: CASSRPGQGESYEQYF
cdr3_nt: TGTGCCAGCAGCCGACCGGGACAGGGAGAATCCTACGAGCAGTACTTC

v_call: TRBV10-2
j_call: TRBJ2-7
d_call: TRBD2
clone_size: -
cdr3_aa: CASSESPLAGDEQYF
cdr3_nt: TGCGCCAGCAGTGAGTCCCCGCTAGCGGGTGACGAGCAGTACTTC

v_call: TRBV9
j_call: TRBJ1-1
d_call: TRBD1
clone_size: -
cdr3_aa: CASSPIRQGGAEAFF
cdr3_nt: TGTGCCAGCAGCCCCATTCGACAGGGCGGCGCTGAAGCTTTCTTT

v_call: TRBV6-1
j_call: TRBJ2-3
d_call: TRBD2
clone_size: -
cdr3_aa: CASSSSGTRRDTQYF
cdr3_nt: TGTGCCAGCAGTTCTAGCGGGACCAGGCGAGATACGCAGTATTTT

v_call: TRBV19
j_call: TRBJ2-1
d_call: TRBD2
clone_size: -
cdr3_aa: CASTRTSGSRDEQFF
cdr3_nt: TGTGCCAGTACCCGGACTAGCGGGAGTCGTGATGAGCAGTTCTTC

v_call: TRBV29-1
j_call: TRBJ2-7
d_call: TRBD2
clone_size: -
cdr3_aa: CSVEGGNSYEQYF
cdr3_nt: TGCAGCGTTGAGGGGGGGAACTCCTACGAGCAGTACTTC

v_call: TRBV28
j_call: TRBJ2-1
d_call: -
clone_size: -
cdr3_aa: CASRYRGRGGADEQFF
cdr3_nt: TGTGCCAGCCGCTACCGGGGGAGAGGGGGGGCTGATGAGCAGTTCTTC

v_call: TRBV10-1
j_call: TRBJ1-1
d_call: -
clone_size: -
cdr3_aa: CASSESGQGNTEAFF
cdr3_nt: TGCGCCAGCAGTGAGTCAGGCCAGGGAAATACTGAAGCTTTCTTT

v_call: TRBV6-1
j_call: TRBJ2-5
d_call: -
clone_size: once
cdr3_aa: CASIGDGGTQYF
cdr3_nt: TGTGCCAGCATCGGGGACGGGGGGACCCAGTACTTC

v_call: TRBV18
j_call: TRBJ2-2
d_call: TRBD2
clone_size: -
cdr3_aa: CASSPTSGSTGELFF
cdr3_nt: TGTGCCAGCTCACCGACTAGCGGATCCACCGGGGAGCTGTTTTTT

v_call: TRBV23-1
j_call: TRBJ2-7
d_call: TRBD1
clone_size: -
cdr3_aa: CASSPKQGNDEQYF
cdr3_nt: TGCGCCAGCAGTCCAAAACAGGGGAACGACGAGCAGTACTTC

v_call: TRBV7-2
j_call: TRBJ1-4
d_call: -
clone_size: -
cdr3_aa: CASSPGPATNEKLFF
cdr3_nt: TGTGCCAGCAGCCCCGGGCCTGCAACTAATGAAAAACTGTTTTTT

v_call: TRBV19
j_call: TRBJ2-2
d_call: -
clone_size: -
cdr3_aa: CASSITGLTGELFF
cdr3_nt: TGTGCCAGTAGTATTACGGGACTTACCGGGGAGCTGTTTTTT

v_call: TRBV5-8
j_call: TRBJ1-4
d_call: TRBD1
clone_size: -
cdr3_aa: CASSRDRNEKLFF
cdr3_nt: TGTGCCAGCTCCCGGGACAGGAATGAAAAACTGTTTTTT

v_call: TRBV6-5
j_call: TRBJ1-1
d_call: -
clone_size: -
cdr3_aa: CASSLGVLNTEAFF
cdr3_nt: TGTGCCAGCAGTCTAGGGGTCTTGAACACTGAAGCTTTCTTT

v_call: TRBV7-9
j_call: TRBJ1-2
d_call: -
clone_size: -
cdr3_aa: CASSLDTANYGYTF
cdr3_nt: TGTGCCAGCAGCTTAGACACTGCTAACTATGGCTACACCTTC

v_call: TRBV14
j_call: TRBJ2-2
d_call: -
clone_size: -
cdr3_aa: CASSQERQAEELFF
cdr3_nt: TGTGCCAGCAGCCAAGAGCGACAGGCGGAGGAGCTGTTTTTT

v_call: TRBV11-2
j_call: TRBJ1-2
d_call: -
clone_size: once
cdr3_aa: CASSSHRVPGYGYTF
cdr3_nt: TGTGCCAGCAGCTCTCACCGGGTCCCCGGCTATGGCTACACCTTC

v_call: TRBV5-1
j_call: TRBJ1-4
d_call: TRBD1
clone_size: -
cdr3_aa: CASSLAPGQGTEKLFF
cdr3_nt: TGCGCCAGCAGCTTGGCCCCGGGACAGGGTACCGAAAAACTGTTTTTT

v_call: TRBV11-2
j_call: TRBJ1-1
d_call: -
clone_size: -
cdr3_aa: CASSTQQGRTEAFF
cdr3_nt: TGTGCCAGCAGCACTCAACAGGGTCGGACTGAAGCTTTCTTT

v_call: TRBV28
j_call: TRBJ1-5
d_call: -
clone_size: -
cdr3_aa: CASSLVGHNQPQHF
cdr3_nt: TGTGCCAGCAGTTTAGTCGGCCACAATCAGCCCCAGCATTTT

v_call: TRBV19
j_call: TRBJ2-3
d_call: TRBD2
clone_size: -
cdr3_aa: CASSIDTSGVTDTQYF
cdr3_nt: TGTGCCAGTAGTATAGATACTAGCGGGGTGACAGATACGCAGTATTTT

v_call: TRBV9
j_call: TRBJ1-3
d_call: -
clone_size: -
cdr3_aa: CASSAPDLGGNTIYF
cdr3_nt: TGTGCCAGCAGCGCTCCGGATTTAGGGGGAAACACCATATATTTT

v_call: TRBV7-2
j_call: TRBJ1-5
d_call: -
clone_size: -
cdr3_aa: CASSLARTGFQHF
cdr3_nt: TGTGCCAGCAGCTTAGCACGGACGGGGTTCCAGCATTTT

v_call: TRBV11-3
j_call: TRBJ2-1
d_call: TRBD2
clone_size: once
cdr3_aa: CASSLTGGINEQFF
cdr3_nt: TGTGCCAGCAGCTTAACGGGAGGGATCAATGAGCAGTTCTTC

v_call: TRBV18
j_call: TRBJ1-2
d_call: -
clone_size: -
cdr3_aa: CASSPPERAGYGYTF
cdr3_nt: TGTGCCAGCTCACCACCGGAACGAGCAGGCTATGGCTACACCTTC

v_call: TRBV6-6
j_call: TRBJ1-1
d_call: TRBD1
clone_size: -
cdr3_aa: CASSTYAGGSTEAFF
cdr3_nt: TGTGCCAGCAGTACCTACGCAGGGGGTAGCACTGAAGCTTTCTTT

v_call: TRBV5-1
j_call: TRBJ2-2
d_call: TRBD1
clone_size: -
cdr3_aa: CASSFTGGDTGELFF
cdr3_nt: TGCGCCAGCAGCTTTACAGGGGGCGACACCGGGGAGCTGTTTTTT

v_call: TRBV6-4
j_call: TRBJ2-1
d_call: -
clone_size: -
cdr3_aa: CASSDGSGQFF
cdr3_nt: TGTGCCAGCAGTGATGGTAGCGGACAGTTCTTC

v_call: TRBV6-6
j_call: TRBJ1-4
d_call: -
clone_size: -
cdr3_aa: CASRLPGGEKLFF
cdr3_nt: TGTGCCAGCAGGTTACCGGGGGGCGAAAAACTGTTTTTT

v_call: TRBV5-1
j_call: TRBJ1-4
d_call: -
clone_size: -
cdr3_aa: CASSLSPKLEGEKLFF
cdr3_nt: TGCGCCAGCAGCTTGAGCCCCAAGCTAGAGGGTGAAAAACTGTTTTTT

v_call: TRBV30
j_call: TRBJ1-1
d_call: -
clone_size: few
cdr3_aa: CAWSRLSNTEAFF
cdr3_nt: TGTGCCTGGAGTAGGCTGTCGAACACTGAAGCTTTCTTT

v_call: TRBV18
j_call: TRBJ1-6
d_call: TRBD1
clone_size: few
cdr3_aa: CASSNGQGFSPLHF
cdr3_nt: TGTGCCAGCTCGAACGGACAGGGGTTTTCACCCCTCCACTTT

v_call: TRBV5-1
j_call: TRBJ1-6
d_call: -
clone_size: few
cdr3_aa: CASSVQGRDSPLHF
cdr3_nt: TGCGCCAGCAGCGTCCAGGGGCGGGATTCACCCCTCCACTTT

v_call: TRBV5-4
j_call: TRBJ2-3
d_call: TRBD2
clone_size: once
cdr3_aa: CASSLRGGRLRTDTQYF
cdr3_nt: TGTGCCAGCAGCCTGAGGGGCGGGAGATTAAGGACAGATACGCAGTATTTT

v_call: TRBV29-1
j_call: TRBJ1-4
d_call: TRBD1
clone_size: -
cdr3_aa: CSVGELQGGLGLFF
cdr3_nt: TGCAGCGTTGGAGAGCTACAGGGGGGTCTTGGACTGTTTTTT